The 6 T cell receptor beta chains presented below share a single source sample, sequenced in a study of siplizumab effects on memory and regulatory T cells. Assay: immunoSEQ multiplex PCR; the TCRdb copy retains only in-frame clones and omits some. In the table there are tens of thousands of clones, over 90% of which are singletons. The sample consisted of CD8+ T cells sorted from blood. Receptor source: a human donor in good health.

This clone was seen only once. J is TRBJ2-7 and V is TRBV2; D gene uncertain. Germline CDR1 SNHLY, CDR2 FYNNEI. CDR3 length: 15 residues. The V end was cut by 4 bases, the J end by 6 bases, with 19 bases between. CDR3 amino acids: CASSGGGLTRGEQYF. The CDR3 nucleotides read TGTGCCAGCAGTGGGGGTGGCCTCACACGCGGCGAGCAGTACTTC. Full variable domain (remainder filled in from reference TRBV2 and TRBJ2-7): EPEVTQTPSHQVTQMGQEVILRCVPISNHLYFYWYRQILGQKVEFLVSFYNNEISEKSEIFDDQFSVERPDGSNFTLKIRSTKLEDSAMYFCASSGGGLTRGEQYFGPGTRLTVT.

This clone appeared a few times. The gene calls are TRBV30 and TRBJ1-1; D is ambiguous. Germline assignment: CDR1 GTSNPN and CDR2 SVGIG (reference sequence). Trimming removed 3 bases at V and 4 bases at J, with 9 bases between. The CDR3 covers 12 residues. CDR3 sequence (DNA): TGTGCCTGGAGCCCCAGCTCCACTGAAGCTTTCTTT. Translation gives CAWSPSSTEAFF.

The chain combines TRBV27 with TRBJ2-3; D is undetermined. The CDR3 loop spans 12 amino acids. V was clipped by 5 bases and J by 6 bases, with 9 bases between them. From germline, CDR1 is MNHEY and CDR2 SMNVEV (reference sequence). CDR3 protein: CASSLIGDTQYF. DNA for the CDR3: TGTGCCAGCAGTCTAATAGGGGATACGCAGTATTTT.

J is TRBJ2-1 and V is TRBV9; a possible D gene is TRBD1 (5 bases). The CDR3 spans 15 residues. Germline-derived CDR1 and CDR2 are SGDLS and YYNGEE. Between the trimmed V and J ends, which lost 3 bases and 3 bases, there was a span of 13 bases. This CDR3 reads CASSARGDGYNEQFF. In DNA, the CDR3 is TGTGCCAGCAGCGCAAGGGGTGACGGCTACAATGAGCAGTTCTTC.

The rearrangement joins TRBV21-1 to TRBJ1-3. TRBV21-1 counts as a pseudogene. The CDR3 consists of 15 residues. The CDR3 region is CASSNPDLWRNTIYF. The CDR3 DNA reads as TGTGCCAGCAGCAATCCGGACCTTTGGAGAAACACCATATATTTT.

V and J are TRBV12-5 and TRBJ1-2, with D possibly matching TRBD1 (6 bases). Trimming cost V 4 bases and J 1 base, with 19 bases left between them. There are 17 residues in the CDR3. Germline assignment: CDR1 LGHNT and CDR2 FRNRAP. The CDR3 region has the DNA TGTGCTAGTGGTTCACTAGAGAAGGACAGCCATAACTATGGCTACACCTTC. As protein: CASGSLEKDSHNYGYTF. The variable domain in full, with the rest retrieved from reference TRBV12-5 and TRBJ1-2, is DARVTQTPRHKVTEMGQEVTMRCQPILGHNTVFWYRQTMMQGLELLAYFRNRAPLDDSGMPKDRFSAEMPDATLATLKIQPSEPRDSAVYFCASGSLEKDSHNYGYTFGSGTRLTVV.